Presented here are 2 T cell receptor beta chains from one specimen sequenced in a study of CD8+ T cells in alopecia areata. Investigators isolated RNA and reverse transcribed it into cDNA to act as the sequencing template. The protocol was immunoSEQ multiplex PCR, while the TCRdb copy is restricted to in-frame clones and leaves out a portion. Of some 170,000 clones listed, 63% are singletons. The sequencing used CD4+ T cells sorted from blood, collected at week 0. The origin of the receptors is a human donor with alopecia areata.

This chain uses TRBV27 with TRBJ2-1; 9 bases fit TRBD2. Germline V gene lookup returns CDR1 MNHEY and CDR2 SMNVEV (reference sequence). There are 18 residues in the CDR3. With V trimmed by 4 bases and J by 2 bases, 12 bases remained unmatched. The CDR3 nucleotides are TGTGCCAGCAGTTCGGGCCTTAGCGGGGGCCATGCCTACAATGAGCAGTTCTTC. Residues: CASSSGLSGGHAYNEQFF.

The rearrangement uses TRBV9 and TRBJ1-5, with D possibly being TRBD1 (5 bases). V lost 3 bases and J 4 bases, leaving 8 bases between the germline ends. The CDR3 is made up of 13 amino acids. Looked up from germline, CDR1 is SGDLS and CDR2 is YYNGEE. CDR3 sequence: CASSAGTNQPQHF. CDR3 DNA: TGTGCCAGCAGCGCCGGGACGAATCAGCCCCAGCATTTT.